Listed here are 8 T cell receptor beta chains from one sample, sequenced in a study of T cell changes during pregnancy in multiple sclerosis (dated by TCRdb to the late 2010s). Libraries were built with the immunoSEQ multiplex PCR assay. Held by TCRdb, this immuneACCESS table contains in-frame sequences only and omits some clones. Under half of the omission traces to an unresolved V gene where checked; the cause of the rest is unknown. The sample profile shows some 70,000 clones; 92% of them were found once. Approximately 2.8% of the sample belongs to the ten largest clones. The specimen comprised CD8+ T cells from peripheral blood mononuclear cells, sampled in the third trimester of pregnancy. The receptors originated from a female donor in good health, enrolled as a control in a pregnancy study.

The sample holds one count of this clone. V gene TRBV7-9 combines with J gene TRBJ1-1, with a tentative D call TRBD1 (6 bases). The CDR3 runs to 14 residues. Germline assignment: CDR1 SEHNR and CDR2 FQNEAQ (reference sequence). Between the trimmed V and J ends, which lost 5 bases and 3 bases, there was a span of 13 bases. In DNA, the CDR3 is TGTGCCAGCAGCGGGACCACAGGGTACACTGAAGCTTTCTTT. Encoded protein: CASSGTTGYTEAFF.

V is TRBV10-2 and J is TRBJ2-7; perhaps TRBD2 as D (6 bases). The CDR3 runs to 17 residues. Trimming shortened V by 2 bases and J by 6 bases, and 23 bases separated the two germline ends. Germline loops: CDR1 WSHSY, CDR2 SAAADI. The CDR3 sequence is CASSEPDFGDLKGEQYF. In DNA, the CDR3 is TGCGCCAGCAGTGAGCCCGATTTCGGGGACTTGAAGGGCGAGCAGTACTTC.

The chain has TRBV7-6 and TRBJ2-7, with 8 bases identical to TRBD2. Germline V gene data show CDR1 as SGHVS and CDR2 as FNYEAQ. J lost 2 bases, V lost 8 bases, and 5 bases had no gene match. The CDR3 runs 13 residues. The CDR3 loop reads CASREGSTYEQYF. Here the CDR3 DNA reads TGTGCCAGCCGGGAGGGCAGTACCTACGAGCAGTACTTC.

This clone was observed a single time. In DNA, the CDR3 is TGTGCCACAAACCTAGCGGGGGTTGGTGAGCAGTTCTTC. It yields the protein CATNLAGVGEQFF. J is TRBJ2-1 and V is TRBV5-4; 10 bases fit TRBD2. The length of the CDR3 is 13 residues. In germline, CDR1 is SGHNT, CDR2 YYREEE (reference sequence). Trimming removed 9 bases from V and 9 bases from J; junction bases left unmatched: 9.

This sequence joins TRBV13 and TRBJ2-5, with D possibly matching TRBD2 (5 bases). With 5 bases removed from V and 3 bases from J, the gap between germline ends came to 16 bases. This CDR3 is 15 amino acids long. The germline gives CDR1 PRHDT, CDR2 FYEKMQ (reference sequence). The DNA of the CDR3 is TGTGCCAGCAGCAATCGGGGTTATCAGAAAGAGACCCAGTACTTC. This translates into CASSNRGYQKETQYF.

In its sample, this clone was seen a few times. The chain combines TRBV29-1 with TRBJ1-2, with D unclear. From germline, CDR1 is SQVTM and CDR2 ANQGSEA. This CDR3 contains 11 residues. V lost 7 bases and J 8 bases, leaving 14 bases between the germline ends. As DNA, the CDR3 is TGCAGCGCCGACGAAAGAGGAGGCTACACCTTC. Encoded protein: CSADERGGYTF.

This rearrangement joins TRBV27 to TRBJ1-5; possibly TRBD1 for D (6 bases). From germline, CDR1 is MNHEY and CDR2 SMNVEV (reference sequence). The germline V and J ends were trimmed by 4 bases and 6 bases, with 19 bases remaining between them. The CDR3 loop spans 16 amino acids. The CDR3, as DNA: TGTGCCAGCAGTTATTTTACAGGGCAGGCGGGTCAGCCCCAGCATTTT. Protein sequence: CASSYFTGQAGQPQHF.

This CDR3 reads CASSPIVGTDYGYTF. For the CDR3, the DNA is TGTGCCAGCTCACCAATAGTCGGTACAGACTATGGCTACACCTTC. The V gene is TRBV18, the J gene TRBJ1-2; unclear D gene. Trimming left V 2 bases short and J 3 bases short, with 13 bases between. CDR1 KGHSH and CDR2 LQKENI come from the germline V gene. The CDR3 loop spans 15 amino acids. Filled out from reference TRBV18 and TRBJ1-2, the complete variable domain reads NAGVMQNPRHLVRRRGQEARLRCSPMKGHSHVYWYRQLPEEGLKFMVYLQKENIIDESGMPKERFSAEFPKEGPSILRIQQVVRGDSAAYFCASSPIVGTDYGYTFGSGTRLTVV.